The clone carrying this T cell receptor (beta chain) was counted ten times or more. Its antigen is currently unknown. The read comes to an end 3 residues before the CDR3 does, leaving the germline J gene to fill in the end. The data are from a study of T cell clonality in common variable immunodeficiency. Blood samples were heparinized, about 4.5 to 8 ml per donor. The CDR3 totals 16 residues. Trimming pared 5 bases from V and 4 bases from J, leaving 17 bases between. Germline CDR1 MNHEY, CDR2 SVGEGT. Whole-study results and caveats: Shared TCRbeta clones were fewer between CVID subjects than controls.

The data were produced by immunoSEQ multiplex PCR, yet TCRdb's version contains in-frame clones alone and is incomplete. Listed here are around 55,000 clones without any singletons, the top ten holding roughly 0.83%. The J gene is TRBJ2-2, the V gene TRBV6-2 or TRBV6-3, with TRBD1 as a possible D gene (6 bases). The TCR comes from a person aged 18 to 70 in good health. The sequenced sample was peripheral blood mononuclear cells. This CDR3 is CASSRQVGSATGELFF. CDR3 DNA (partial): TGTGCCAGCAGTCGACAGGTGGGGTCGGCCACCGGGGAG.